This entry is about one TCR beta chain. Its antigen is currently unknown. This sample was taken from a study of shared clonotypes between healthy human individuals. Overall study findings and caveats: Against clonotypes common to all four donors, non-shared ones had lower generation probabilities. Rarefaction analysis demonstrated incomplete sorted-subset sequencing notwithstanding large depth.

CD8 cells regarded as naive lacked CD45RO, were positively chosen for CCR7, and omitted terminally differentiated effector memory CD45RA+ cells. The donors, healthy adults who were HIV-negative, had experienced no recent acute infections or vaccinations. Method: immunoSEQ multiplex PCR; TCRdb's copy keeps in-frame clones and lacks some. The data show around 640,000 clones, with 95% to 96% seen just once and approximately 0.12% held by the top ten. Germline loops: CDR1 LNHNV, CDR2 YYDKDF (reference sequence). The CDR3 length is 14 residues. The TCR sequence derives from a woman aged 30 to 39 in good health. The chain couples TRBV15 to TRBJ2-5, with D perhaps assigned TRBD1 or TRBD2 (6 bases each). The J call may be faulty, since TRBJ2-7 better matches the DNA end. Source material: naive CD8+ T cells sorted from blood. CDR3: CATGPGGPSYEQYF. The CDR3 region has the DNA TGTGCCACCGGTCCCGGGGGCCCCTCCTACGAGCAGTACTTC.